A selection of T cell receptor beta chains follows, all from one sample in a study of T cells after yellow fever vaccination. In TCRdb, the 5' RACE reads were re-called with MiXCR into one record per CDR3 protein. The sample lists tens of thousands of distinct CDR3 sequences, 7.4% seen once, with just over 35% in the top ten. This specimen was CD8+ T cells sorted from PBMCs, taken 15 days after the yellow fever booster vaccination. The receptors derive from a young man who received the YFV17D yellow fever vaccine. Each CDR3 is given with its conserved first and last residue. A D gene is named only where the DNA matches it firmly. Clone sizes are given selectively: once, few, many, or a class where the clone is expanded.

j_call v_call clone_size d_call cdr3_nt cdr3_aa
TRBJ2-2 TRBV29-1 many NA TGCAGCGTTGAAAACCCCTCGGCTCCCGGGGAGCTGTTTTTT CSVENPSAPGELFF
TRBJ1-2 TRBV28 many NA TGTGCCAGCAGTTTAACGGGCTTTGACTACACCTTC CASSLTGFDYTF
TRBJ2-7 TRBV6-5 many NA TGTGCCAGCAGCTTAGGGTTTCCAACCACCTACGAGCAGTACTTC CASSLGFPTTYEQYF
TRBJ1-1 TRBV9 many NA TGTGCCAGCAGCGGTGTGACGGCGATGAACACTGAAGCTTTCTTT CASSGVTAMNTEAFF
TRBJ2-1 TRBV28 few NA TGTGCCAGCAGTTTATCGGGGAATGAGCAGTTCTTC CASSLSGNEQFF
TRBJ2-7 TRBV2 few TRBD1 TGTGCCAGCAGTATCGGACAGGGTGTCTCCTACGAGCAGTACTTC CASSIGQGVSYEQYF
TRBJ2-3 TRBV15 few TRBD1 TGTGCCACCAGCAGAGAACCCGGACAGGGCGAGGATACGCAGTATTTT CATSREPGQGEDTQYF
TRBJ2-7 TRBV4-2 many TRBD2 TGTGCCAGCAGCTTTAGCGGGAGGTCCTACGAGCAGTACTTC CASSFSGRSYEQYF
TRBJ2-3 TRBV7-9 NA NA TGTGCCAGCAGCTTAGCGGTCAAAGAGGATACGCAGTATTTT CASSLAVKEDTQYF
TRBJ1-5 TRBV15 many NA TGTGCCACCAGCAGAGATAAGGGGTTGAGCAATCAGCCCCAGCATTTT CATSRDKGLSNQPQHF
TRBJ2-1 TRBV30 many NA TGTGCCTGGAGTGACTCCTATGAGCAGTTCTTC CAWSDSYEQFF
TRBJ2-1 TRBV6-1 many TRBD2 TGTGCCAGTTGTGTGACTAGCGGGATGGGACGCGATGAGCAGTTCTTC CASCVTSGMGRDEQFF
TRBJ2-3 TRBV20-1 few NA TGCAGTGCGAGTCAGGGACCCACAGATACGCAGTATTTT CSASQGPTDTQYF
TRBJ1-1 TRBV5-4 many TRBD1 TGTGCCAGCAGCTTGTGGCAGGGGGGAACTGAAGCTTTCTTT CASSLWQGGTEAFF
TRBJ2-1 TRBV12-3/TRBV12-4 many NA TGTGCCAGCAGTCGCCTGGGATTAGGCTCAGGGGCCTCCATTGAGCAGTTCTTC CASSRLGLGSGASIEQFF
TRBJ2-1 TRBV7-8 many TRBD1 TGTGCCACCGGGGGGGACAGGGGTCTGAGCCCACCTTACAATGAGCAGTTCTTC CATGGDRGLSPPYNEQFF
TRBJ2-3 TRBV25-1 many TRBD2 TGTGCCAGCAGTGAATATTTTCTAGCGGGAGAATTCCGGGGCACAGATACGCAGTATTTT CASSEYFLAGEFRGTDTQYF
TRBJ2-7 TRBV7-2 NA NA TGTGCCAGCAGCTTAACCTCGGGCGCCGAGCAGTACTTC CASSLTSGAEQYF
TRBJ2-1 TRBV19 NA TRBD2 TGTGCCAGTAGTATTACTAGCGGGGCCTCAGGTGAGCAGTTCTTC CASSITSGASGEQFF
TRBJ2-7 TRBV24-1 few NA TGTGCCACCAGCGGGAGCGGGTCCTCCTACGAGCAGTACTTC CATSGSGSSYEQYF
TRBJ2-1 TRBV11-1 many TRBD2 TGTGCCAGCAGCCCCATTCTTGGGGCTAGCGGAATTTCAAATGAGCAGTTCTTC CASSPILGASGISNEQFF
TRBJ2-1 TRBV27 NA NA TGTGCCAGCAGTCCCGGCGGGAATGAGCAGCTCTTC CASSPGGNEQLF
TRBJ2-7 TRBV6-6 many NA TGTGCCAGCAGTTACGAGGGCTACGAGCAGTACTTC CASSYEGYEQYF
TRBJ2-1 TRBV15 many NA TGTGCCACCAGCGGAACGGGGCTTGAGCAGTTCTTC CATSGTGLEQFF
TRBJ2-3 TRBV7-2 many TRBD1 TGTGCCAGCAGCTTTCGGGACAGGGAAAGCACAGATACGCAGTATTTT CASSFRDRESTDTQYF
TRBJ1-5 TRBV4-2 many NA TGTGCCAGCAGCCAAGGACAGGCTGGACAGCCCCAGCATTTT CASSQGQAGQPQHF
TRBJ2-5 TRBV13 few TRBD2 TGTGCCAGCAGCTTGTTTGGGACTAGCGGGAGTTCCCTTCAAGAGACCCAGTACTTC CASSLFGTSGSSLQETQYF
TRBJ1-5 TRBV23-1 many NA TGCGCCAGCAGCCCCCCCGGACAGAGCTATACTAGCAATCAGCCCCAGCATTTT CASSPPGQSYTSNQPQHF
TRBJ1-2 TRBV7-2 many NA TGTGCCAGCAGCTTAGGGCCCCCGGCTATAACCCGCAACTATGGCTACACCTTC CASSLGPPAITRNYGYTF
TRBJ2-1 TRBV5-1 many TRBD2 TGCGCCAGCAGCTTGGCCACTAGCGGGAGATCCGATGAGCAGTTCTTC CASSLATSGRSDEQFF
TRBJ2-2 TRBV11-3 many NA TGTGCCAGCCGAACAAACACCGGGGAGCTGTTTTTT CASRTNTGELFF
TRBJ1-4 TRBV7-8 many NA TGTGCCAGCAGCTTAACTGGCCTTAATGAAAAACTGTTTTTT CASSLTGLNEKLFF
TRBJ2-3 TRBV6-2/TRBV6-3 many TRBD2 TGTGCCAGCAGGCGGGACTACCATACGCAGTATTTT CASRRDYHTQYF
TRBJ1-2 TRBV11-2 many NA TGTGCCAGAAGCAGTCGGGCCCCTAACTATGGCTACACCTTC CARSSRAPNYGYTF
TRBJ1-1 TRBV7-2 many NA TGTGCCAGCAGCTTAGGGGGGGGCACTGAAGCTTTCTTT CASSLGGGTEAFF
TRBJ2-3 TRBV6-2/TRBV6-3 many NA TGTGCCAGCAGTTACAGGGCGGTGAGCACAGATACGCAGTATTTT CASSYRAVSTDTQYF
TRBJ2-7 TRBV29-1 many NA TGCAGCGCCGCAACTGGAGTTTACGAGCAGTACTTC CSAATGVYEQYF
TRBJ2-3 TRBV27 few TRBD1 TGTGCCAGCAGTCACACAGGGGGCGATGCAGATACGCAGTATTTT CASSHTGGDADTQYF
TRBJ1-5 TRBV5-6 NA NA TGTGCCAGCAGCTCAATTATTGGCAATCAGCCCCAGCATTTT CASSSIIGNQPQHF
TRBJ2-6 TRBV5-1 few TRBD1 TGCGCCAGCAGCACAACGGGACAGCCTACGTTCTCTGGGGCCAACGTCCTGACTTTC CASSTTGQPTFSGANVLTF
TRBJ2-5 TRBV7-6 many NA TGTGCCAGCAGTCGATCATGGGGACAAGAGACCCAGTACTTC CASSRSWGQETQYF
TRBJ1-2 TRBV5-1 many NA TGCGCCAGCAGCTTGGAAACTAACTATGGCTACACCTTC CASSLETNYGYTF
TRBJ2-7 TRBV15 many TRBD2 TGTGCCACCAGCAGAGACCGCGGACTAGCCGGCGAGCAGTACTTC CATSRDRGLAGEQYF
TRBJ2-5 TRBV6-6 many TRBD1 TGTGCCAGCAGTTACCAATTGCGGGACAGGGGGCCCCCGACAATGAGCCAAGAGACCCAGTACTTC CASSYQLRDRGPPTMSQETQYF
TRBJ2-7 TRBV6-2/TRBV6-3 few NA TGTGCCAGCAGTTACTCCTTGTGGGGAGGAGACTCCTACGAGCAGTACTTC CASSYSLWGGDSYEQYF
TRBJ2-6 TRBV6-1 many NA TGTGCCAGCAGTGAAAGGGTGGAAGGGGCCAACGTCCTGACTTTC CASSERVEGANVLTF
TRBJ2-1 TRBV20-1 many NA TGCAGTGTCCCTAGACAGGTCACCTCCTACAATGAGCAGTTCTTC CSVPRQVTSYNEQFF
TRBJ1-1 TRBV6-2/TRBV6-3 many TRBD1 TGTGCCAGCAGTGGCCCGGGACAGAAAGCTTTCTTT CASSGPGQKAFF
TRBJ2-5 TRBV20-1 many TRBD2 TGCAGTGCTAGAGGAGGGACTAGCAGTCAGGGGGCCCAGTACTTC CSARGGTSSQGAQYF
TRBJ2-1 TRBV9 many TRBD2 TGTGCCAGCAGCGGGGGAGGGTCCTACAATGAGCAGTTCTTC CASSGGGSYNEQFF
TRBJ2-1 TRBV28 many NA TGTGCCAGCAGTTTATTTTCGGTCCCCGGCAATGAGCAGTTCTTC CASSLFSVPGNEQFF
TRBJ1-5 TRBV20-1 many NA TGCAGTGCTTTCGAGGATAGCAATCAGCCCCAGCATTTT CSAFEDSNQPQHF
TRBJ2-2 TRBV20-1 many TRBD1 TGCAGTGCTAGAGATCCAGGGACAGGGGACACCGGGGAGCTGTTTTTT CSARDPGTGDTGELFF
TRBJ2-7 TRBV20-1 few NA TGCAGTGCTAGTCGGGGGAAGGTCTACGAGCAGTACTTC CSASRGKVYEQYF